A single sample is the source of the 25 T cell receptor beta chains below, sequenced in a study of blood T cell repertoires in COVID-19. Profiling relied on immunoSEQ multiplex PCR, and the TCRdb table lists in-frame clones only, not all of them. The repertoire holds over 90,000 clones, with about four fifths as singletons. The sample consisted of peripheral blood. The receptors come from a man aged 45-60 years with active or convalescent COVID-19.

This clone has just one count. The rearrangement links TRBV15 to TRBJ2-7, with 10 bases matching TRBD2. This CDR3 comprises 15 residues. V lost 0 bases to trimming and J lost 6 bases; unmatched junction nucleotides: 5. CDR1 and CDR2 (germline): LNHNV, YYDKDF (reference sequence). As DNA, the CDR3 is TGTGCCACCAGCAGAGATCGCGGACTAGCGGCCGAGCAGTACGTC. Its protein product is CATSRDRGLAAEQYV.

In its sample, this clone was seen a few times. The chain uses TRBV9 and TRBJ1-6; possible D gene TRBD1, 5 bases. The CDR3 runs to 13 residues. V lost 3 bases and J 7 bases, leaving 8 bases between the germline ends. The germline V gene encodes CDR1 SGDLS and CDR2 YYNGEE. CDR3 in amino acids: CASSAGFNSPLHF. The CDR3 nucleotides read TGTGCCAGCAGCGCAGGGTTCAATTCACCCCTCCACTTT.

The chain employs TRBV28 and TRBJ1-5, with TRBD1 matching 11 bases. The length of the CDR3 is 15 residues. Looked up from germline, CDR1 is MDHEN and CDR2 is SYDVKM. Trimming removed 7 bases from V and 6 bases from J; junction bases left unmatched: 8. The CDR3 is CASTSGQGAIQPQHF. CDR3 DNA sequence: TGTGCCAGCACCTCCGGACAGGGGGCAATTCAGCCCCAGCATTTT.

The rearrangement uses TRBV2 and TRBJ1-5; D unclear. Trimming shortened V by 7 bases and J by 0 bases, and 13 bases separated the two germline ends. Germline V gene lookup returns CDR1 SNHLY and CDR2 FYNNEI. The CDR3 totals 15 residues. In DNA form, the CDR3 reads TGTGCCAGCAACTCAGGACTGATTAGCAATCAGCCCCAGCATTTT. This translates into CASNSGLISNQPQHF. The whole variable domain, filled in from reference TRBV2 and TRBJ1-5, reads EPEVTQTPSHQVTQMGQEVILRCVPISNHLYFYWYRQILGQKVEFLVSFYNNEISEKSEIFDDQFSVERPDGSNFTLKIRSTKLEDSAMYFCASNSGLISNQPQHFGDGTRLSIL.

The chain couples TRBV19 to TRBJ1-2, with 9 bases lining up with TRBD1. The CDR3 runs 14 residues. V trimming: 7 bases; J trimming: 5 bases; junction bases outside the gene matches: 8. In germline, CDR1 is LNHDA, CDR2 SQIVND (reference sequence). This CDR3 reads CASNPTGGIYGYTF. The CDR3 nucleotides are TGTGCCAGTAACCCGACAGGGGGTATTTATGGCTACACCTTC.

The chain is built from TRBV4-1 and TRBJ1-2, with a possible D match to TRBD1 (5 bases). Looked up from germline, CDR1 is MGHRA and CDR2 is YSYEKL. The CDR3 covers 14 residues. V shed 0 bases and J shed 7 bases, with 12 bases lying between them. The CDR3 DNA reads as TGCGCCAGCAGCCAAGATCACAGGTTAGGTGGCTACACCTTC. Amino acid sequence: CASSQDHRLGGYTF.

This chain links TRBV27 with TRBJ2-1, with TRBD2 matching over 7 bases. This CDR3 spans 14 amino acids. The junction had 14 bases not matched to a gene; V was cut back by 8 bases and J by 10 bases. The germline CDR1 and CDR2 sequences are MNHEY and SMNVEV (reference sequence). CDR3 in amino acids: CASRGTTSTPEQFF. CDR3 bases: TGTGCCAGCCGCGGGACTACATCAACACCAGAGCAGTTCTTC.

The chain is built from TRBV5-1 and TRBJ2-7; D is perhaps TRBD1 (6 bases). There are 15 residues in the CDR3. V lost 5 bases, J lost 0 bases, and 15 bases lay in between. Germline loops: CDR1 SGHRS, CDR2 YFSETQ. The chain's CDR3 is CASRAGTDSSYEQYV. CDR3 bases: TGCGCCAGCAGAGCCGGGACGGACAGCTCCTACGAGCAGTACGTC.

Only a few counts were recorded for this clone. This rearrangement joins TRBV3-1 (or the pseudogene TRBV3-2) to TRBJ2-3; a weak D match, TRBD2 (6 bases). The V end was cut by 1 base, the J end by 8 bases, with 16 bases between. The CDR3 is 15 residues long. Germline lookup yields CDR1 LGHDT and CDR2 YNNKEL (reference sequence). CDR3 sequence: CASSQGSGPGGTQYF. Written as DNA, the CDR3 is TGTGCCAGCAGCCAAGGGAGCGGCCCCGGGGGTACGCAGTATTTT.

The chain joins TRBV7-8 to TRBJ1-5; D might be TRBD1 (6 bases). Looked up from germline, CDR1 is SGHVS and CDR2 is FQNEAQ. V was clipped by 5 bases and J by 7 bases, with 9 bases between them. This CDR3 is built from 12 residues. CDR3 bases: TGTGCCAGCAGCCCAGGGGAACAGCCCCAGCATTTT. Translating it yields CASSPGEQPQHF.

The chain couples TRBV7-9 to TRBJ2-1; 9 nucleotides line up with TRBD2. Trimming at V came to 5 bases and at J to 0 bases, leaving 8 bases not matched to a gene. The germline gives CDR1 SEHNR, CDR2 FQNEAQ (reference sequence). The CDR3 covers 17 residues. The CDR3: CASSLVAGASSYNEQFF. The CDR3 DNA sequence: TGTGCCAGCAGCCTTGTAGCGGGGGCGAGCTCCTACAATGAGCAGTTCTTC.

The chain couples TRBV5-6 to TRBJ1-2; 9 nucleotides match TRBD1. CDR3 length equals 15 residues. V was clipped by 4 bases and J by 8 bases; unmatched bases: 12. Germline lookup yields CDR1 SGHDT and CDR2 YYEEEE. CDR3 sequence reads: CASSPGTGGARGYTF. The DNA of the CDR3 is TGTGCCAGCAGCCCAGGAACAGGGGGCGCTAGGGGCTACACCTTC.

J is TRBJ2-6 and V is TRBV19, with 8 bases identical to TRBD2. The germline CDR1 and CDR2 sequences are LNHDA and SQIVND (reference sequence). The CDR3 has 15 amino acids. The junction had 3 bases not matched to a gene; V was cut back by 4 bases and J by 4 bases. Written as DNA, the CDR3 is TGTGCCAGTAGTAATCGGGGGGGAGGGGCCAACGTCCTGACTTTC. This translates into CASSNRGGGANVLTF. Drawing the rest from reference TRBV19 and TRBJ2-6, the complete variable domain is DGGITQSPKYLFRKEGQNVTLSCEQNLNHDAMYWYRQDPGQGLRLIYYSQIVNDFQKGDIAEGYSVSREKKESFPLTVTSAQKNPTAFYLCASSNRGGGANVLTFGAGSRLTVL.

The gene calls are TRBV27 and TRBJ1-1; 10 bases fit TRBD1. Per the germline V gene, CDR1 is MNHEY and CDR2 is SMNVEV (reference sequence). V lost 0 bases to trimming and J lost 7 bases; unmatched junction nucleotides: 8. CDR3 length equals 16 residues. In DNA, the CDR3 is TGTGCCAGCAGTTTATCGGGGGACAGGGGTCTCGGTGAAGCTTTCTTT. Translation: CASSLSGDRGLGEAFF.

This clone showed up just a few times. In DNA, the CDR3 is TGCGCCAGCAGCTTGGCTAGCGGGGACGAGACCCAGTACTTC. This sequence encodes CASSLASGDETQYF. The genes are TRBV5-1 and TRBJ2-5; 9 positions match TRBD2. V lost 0 bases to trimming and J lost 5 bases; unmatched junction nucleotides: 2. CDR1 is SGHRS, CDR2 YFSETQ, per germline. The CDR3 has 14 residues.

CDR3 region: CASSPGTLPTDTQYF. Here the CDR3 DNA reads TGTGCCAGCAGCCCCGGGACATTACCCACAGATACGCAGTATTTT. The chain uses TRBV11-2 and TRBJ2-3; a weak D match, TRBD1 (6 bases). This CDR3 region has 15 residues. V dropped 5 bases and J dropped 2 bases, with 14 bases sitting between them. In germline, CDR1 is SGHAT, CDR2 FQNNGV.

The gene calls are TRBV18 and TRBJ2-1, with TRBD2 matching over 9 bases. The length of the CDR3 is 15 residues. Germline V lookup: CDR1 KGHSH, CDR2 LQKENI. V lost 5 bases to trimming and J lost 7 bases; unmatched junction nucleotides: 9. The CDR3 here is CASSSIAGEYNEQFF. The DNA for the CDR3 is TGTGCCAGCTCATCCATAGCGGGGGAGTATAATGAGCAGTTCTTC.

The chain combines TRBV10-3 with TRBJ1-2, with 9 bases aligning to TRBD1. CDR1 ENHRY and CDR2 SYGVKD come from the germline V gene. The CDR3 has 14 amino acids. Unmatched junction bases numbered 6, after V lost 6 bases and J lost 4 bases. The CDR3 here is CAISQQGAGYGYTF. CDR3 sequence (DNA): TGTGCCATCAGCCAACAGGGGGCAGGCTATGGCTACACCTTC.

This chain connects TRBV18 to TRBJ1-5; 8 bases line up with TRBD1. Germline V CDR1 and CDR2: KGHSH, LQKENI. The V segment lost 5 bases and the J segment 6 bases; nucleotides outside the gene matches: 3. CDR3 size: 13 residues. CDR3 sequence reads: CASSADRGQPQHF. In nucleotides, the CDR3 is TGTGCCAGCTCAGCAGACAGGGGTCAGCCCCAGCATTTT.

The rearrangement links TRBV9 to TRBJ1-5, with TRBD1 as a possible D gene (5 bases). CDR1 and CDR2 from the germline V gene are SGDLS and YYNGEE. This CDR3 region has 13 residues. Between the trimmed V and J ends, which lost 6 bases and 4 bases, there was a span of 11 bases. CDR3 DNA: TGTGCCAGCATGGGACTGTGTAATCAGCCCCAGCATTTT. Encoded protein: CASMGLCNQPQHF. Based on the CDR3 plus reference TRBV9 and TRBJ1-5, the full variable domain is DSGVTQTPKHLITATGQRVTLRCSPRSGDLSVYWYQQSLDQGLQFLIQYYNGEERAKGNILERFSAQQFPDLHSELNLSSLELGDSALYFCASMGLCNQPQHFGDGTRLSIL.

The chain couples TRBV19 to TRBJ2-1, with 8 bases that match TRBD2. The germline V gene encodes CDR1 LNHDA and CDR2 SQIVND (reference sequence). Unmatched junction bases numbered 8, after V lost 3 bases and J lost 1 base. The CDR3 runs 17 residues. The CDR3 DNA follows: TGTGCCAGTAGTATCTCCCGCGGGGGGAATTCCTACAATGAGCAGTTCTTC. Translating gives CASSISRGGNSYNEQFF.

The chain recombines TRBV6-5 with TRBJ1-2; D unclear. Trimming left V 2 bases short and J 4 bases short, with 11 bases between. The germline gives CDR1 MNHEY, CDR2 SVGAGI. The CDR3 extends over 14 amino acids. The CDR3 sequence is CASSYNNPPYGYTF. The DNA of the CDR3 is TGTGCCAGCAGTTACAACAACCCCCCCTATGGCTACACCTTC.

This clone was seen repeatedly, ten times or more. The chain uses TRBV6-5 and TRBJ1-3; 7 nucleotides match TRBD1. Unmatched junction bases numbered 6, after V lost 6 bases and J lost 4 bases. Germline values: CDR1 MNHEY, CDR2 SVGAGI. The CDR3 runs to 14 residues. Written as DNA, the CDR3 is TGTGCCAGCAGCTTCGACAGGGTGGGAAACACCATATATTTT. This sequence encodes CASSFDRVGNTIYF.

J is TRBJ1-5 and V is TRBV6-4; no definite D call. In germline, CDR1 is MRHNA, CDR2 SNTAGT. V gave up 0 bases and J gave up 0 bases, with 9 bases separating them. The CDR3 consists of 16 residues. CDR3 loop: CASSDSIRFSNQPQHF. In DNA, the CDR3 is TGTGCCAGCAGTGACTCGATCAGGTTTAGCAATCAGCCCCAGCATTTT.

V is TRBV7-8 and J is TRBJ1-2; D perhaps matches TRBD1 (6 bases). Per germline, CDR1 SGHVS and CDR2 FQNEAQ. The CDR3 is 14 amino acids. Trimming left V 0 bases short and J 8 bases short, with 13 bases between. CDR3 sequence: CASSLAVQGQGYTF. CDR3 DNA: TGTGCCAGCAGCTTAGCGGTACAGGGTCAGGGCTACACCTTC.